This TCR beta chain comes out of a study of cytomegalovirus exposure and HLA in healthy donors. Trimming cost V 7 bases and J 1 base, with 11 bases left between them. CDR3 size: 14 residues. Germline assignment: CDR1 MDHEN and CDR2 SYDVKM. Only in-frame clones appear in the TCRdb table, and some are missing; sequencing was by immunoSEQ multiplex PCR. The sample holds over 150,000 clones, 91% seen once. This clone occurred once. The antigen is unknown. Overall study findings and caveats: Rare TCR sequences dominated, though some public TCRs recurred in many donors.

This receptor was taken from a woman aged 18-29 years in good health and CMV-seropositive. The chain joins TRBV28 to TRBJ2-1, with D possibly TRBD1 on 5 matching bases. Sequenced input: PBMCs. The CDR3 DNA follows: TGTGCCAGCAACAGGTCCCCGTCCTACAATGAGCAGTTCTTC. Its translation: CASNRSPSYNEQFF.